What follows describes a single TCR beta chain. The antigen remains unidentified. A second about 7 to 12 cycle PCR used barcoded and J-beta primers. TCRdb redid the calling of the 5' RACE reads with MiXCR, one entry per CDR3 protein. The table shows 1.5 million or so distinct CDR3 sequences, with approximately 43% occurring only once. V was shortened by 5 bases and J by 5 bases, with 9 bases between the two germline ends. Germline CDR1 is MDHEN and CDR2 is SYDVKM. CDR3 length equals 12 residues. This record comes from a study of blood T cells in healthy people across ages. The study, taken as a whole, reports: A greater number of naive CD4+ cells and higher diversity distinguished long-lived donors from aged donors. Possibly confounding the expanded clonotype changes was the fact that donor CMV status was unknown.

This TCR was sampled from a woman under 30 in good health. Sequencing was performed on blood. The V and J genes are TRBV28 and TRBJ1-2; D is unresolved. For the CDR3, the DNA is TGTGCCAGCAGTCCCTCATTTTATGGCTACACCTTC. Its protein is CASSPSFYGYTF.